What follows are 18 T cell receptor beta chains derived from one specimen sequenced in a study of blood T cell repertoires in COVID-19. Using immunoSEQ multiplex PCR, the repertoire was profiled, and TCRdb retains in-frame clones only, with some absent. The profile covers more than 130,000 clones, with 84% appearing a single time and roughly 8.6% taken by the ten largest. Sequenced: peripheral blood. All receptors derive from a woman of 80 years or more in a cohort sampled during active or convalescent COVID-19.

This clone was seen just once. The J gene is TRBJ2-5, the V gene TRBV11-2; the match to TRBD2 covers 10 bases. The CDR3 is made up of 15 amino acids. Trimming at V came to 1 base and at J to 11 bases, leaving 10 bases not matched to a gene. CDR1 SGHAT and CDR2 FQNNGV come from the germline V gene. The CDR3 protein is CASSLASSGGAGQYF. CDR3 nucleotide sequence: TGTGCCAGCAGCTTAGCTTCCAGCGGGGGGGCCGGGCAGTACTTC. Combining the CDR3 with reference TRBV11-2 and TRBJ2-5 gives the whole variable domain EAGVAQSPRYKIIEKRQSVAFWCNPISGHATLYWYQQILGQGPKLLIQFQNNGVVDDSQLPKDRFSAERLKGVDSTLKIQPAKLEDSAVYLCASSLASSGGAGQYFGPGTRLLVL.

The V and J genes are TRBV29-1 and TRBJ2-1; 7 bases align to TRBD2. Germline V CDR1 and CDR2: SQVTM, ANQGSEA. V shed 3 bases, J shed 2 bases, and the junction held 7 bases outside the gene matches. This CDR3 is 15 amino acids long. The CDR3 coding sequence is TGCAGCGTTGATAGGAGCGGGGCCACCTACAATGAGCAGTTCTTC. It is translated as CSVDRSGATYNEQFF.

CDR3 in amino acids: CASSQDRDREAFF. CDR3 bases: TGTGCCAGCAGCCAAGATAGGGACAGGGAAGCTTTCTTT. The chain combines TRBV4-2 with TRBJ1-1; TRBD1 aligns across 8 bases. Per germline, CDR1 LGHNA and CDR2 YNFKEQ. This CDR3 has 13 residues. Germline trimming cut 0 bases from V and 8 bases from J; bases unmatched to any gene: 2.

The CDR3, as DNA: TGTGCCAGCAGCCCAAGGGGGAGCGAAGCTTTCTTT. Protein product: CASSPRGSEAFF. The chain carries TRBV14 and TRBJ1-1, with D possibly being TRBD1 (6 bases). There are 12 residues in the CDR3. V lost 4 bases and J lost 8, with 11 bases in between. Germline assignment: CDR1 SGHDN and CDR2 FVKESK.

J is TRBJ2-7 and V is TRBV3-1 (or the pseudogene TRBV3-2); D ambiguous. Trimming left V 3 bases short and J 5 bases short, with 5 bases between. The CDR3 is 11 residues long. Germline lookup yields CDR1 LGHDT and CDR2 YNNKEL (reference sequence). CDR3 DNA sequence: TGTGCCAGCAGCCAGTTAGACGAGCAGTACTTC. Its translation is CASSQLDEQYF.

This chain links TRBV6-5 with TRBJ2-7; TRBD2 agrees at 9 bases. CDR3 length equals 14 residues. Trimming at V came to 4 bases and at J to 6 bases, leaving 7 bases not matched to a gene. CDR1 is MNHEY, CDR2 SVGAGI, per germline. The CDR3 protein is CASSSRTSEGEQYF. The CDR3, as DNA: TGTGCCAGCAGTTCTCGGACTAGCGAAGGCGAGCAGTACTTC.

The chain recombines TRBV12-3 or TRBV12-4 with TRBJ1-1; D is uncertain. There are 11 residues in the CDR3. Trimming took 6 bases from V and 5 from J, leaving 7 bases between them. The CDR3 region is CASRRRTEAFF. The DNA of the CDR3 is TGTGCCAGCAGGCGGAGGACTGAAGCTTTCTTT.

This clone was detected only a few times. The chain links TRBV7-2 to TRBJ2-2; weak D call: TRBD2 (5 bases). The CDR3 totals 14 residues. The V gene lost 3 bases and the J gene lost 4 bases, with 9 bases spanning the gap. The germline CDR1 and CDR2 sequences are SGHTA and FQGNSA. The CDR3 loop reads CASSFFRGTGELFF. The CDR3 DNA reads as TGTGCCAGCAGCTTTTTTCGGGGCACCGGGGAGCTGTTTTTT.

V and J are TRBV4-1 and TRBJ1-1; D gene ambiguous. The germline V gene has CDR1 MGHRA and CDR2 YSYEKL. The CDR3 is 16 amino acids. The V and J ends lost 10 bases and 0 bases respectively, with 21 bases between them. The chain's CDR3 is CANSILPVPMNTEAFF. The CDR3, as DNA: TGCGCCAACAGTATACTGCCCGTGCCCATGAACACTGAAGCTTTCTTT.

This clone was observed a single time. This chain's CDR3 is CASSLLGGGSPLHF. In DNA form, the CDR3 reads TGTGCCAGCAGCTTATTAGGGGGCGGATCACCCCTCCACTTT. The chain couples TRBV7-3 to TRBJ1-6; 7 nucleotides line up with TRBD1. The CDR3 spans 14 residues. CDR1 and CDR2 from the germline V gene are SGHTA and FQGTGA. The ends lost 2 bases at V and 10 bases at J; junction bases unmatched: 5.

This chain uses TRBV5-1 with TRBJ1-2, with D tentatively TRBD1 (6 bases). The V gene's germline CDR1 is SGHRS and CDR2 YFSETQ. This CDR3 region has 12 residues. The V end lost 7 bases, the J end lost 4 bases, and 11 bases lay between the germline ends. This chain's CDR3 is CASALDSYGYTF. CDR3 coding DNA: TGCGCCAGCGCTTTGGACAGCTATGGCTACACCTTC.

The CDR3 spells CASSNTRTSGGATDTQYF. CDR3 bases: TGTGCCAGCAGCAACACACGGACTAGCGGGGGGGCGACAGATACGCAGTATTTT. This chain connects TRBV6-2 or TRBV6-3 to TRBJ2-3; 15 nucleotides line up with TRBD2. V shed 6 bases, J shed 3 bases, and the junction held 10 bases outside the gene matches. The CDR3 is 18 amino acids. Germline lookup yields CDR1 MNHEY and CDR2 SVGEGT.

This chain connects TRBV2 to TRBJ2-2, with TRBD1 matching over 12 bases. V was clipped by 10 bases and J by 2 bases; unmatched bases: 5. The CDR3 totals 15 residues. The V gene's germline CDR1 is SNHLY and CDR2 FYNNEI. CDR3 region: CATGTGGVNTGELFF. The CDR3 coding sequence is TGTGCCACCGGGACAGGGGGCGTTAACACCGGGGAGCTGTTTTTT.

V usage is TRBV15 and J usage is TRBJ1-4; D remains unclear. Germline V gene lookup returns CDR1 LNHNV and CDR2 YYDKDF (reference sequence). Trimming took off 3 bases at V and 5 bases at J, with 10 bases between the two ends. This CDR3 has 14 residues. CDR3 residues: CATSRGSSNEKLFF. For the CDR3, the DNA is TGTGCCACCAGCAGGGGCAGCTCGAATGAAAAACTGTTTTTT.

The V and J genes are TRBV24-1 and TRBJ2-3, with 7 bases aligning to TRBD1. The V and J ends lost 4 bases and 6 bases, in that order; junction bases with no gene match: 15. CDR1 and CDR2 (germline): KGHDR, SFDVKD. The CDR3 covers 17 residues. The CDR3 protein is CATSDRKQGSSRDTQYF. The CDR3 DNA reads as TGTGCCACCAGTGACCGTAAACAGGGGAGTAGCAGGGATACGCAGTATTTT.

This rearrangement joins TRBV30 to TRBJ2-2; maybe TRBD1 (6 bases). Germline V gene sequence: CDR1 GTSNPN, CDR2 SVGIG (reference sequence). Deletions cut 4 bases from V and 5 bases from J, with 14 bases between. The CDR3 covers 14 residues. The CDR3 DNA sequence: TGTGCCTGGAAATCAGGGGTTTTGACCGGGGAGCTGTTTTTT. Translated, it gives CAWKSGVLTGELFF.

The V and J genes are TRBV19 and TRBJ1-1; possibly TRBD1 for D (6 bases). Germline V gene data show CDR1 as LNHDA and CDR2 as SQIVND (reference sequence). V lost 5 bases and J lost 7, with 20 bases in between. The CDR3 runs to 15 residues. The CDR3 is CASSSPHRVKIEAFF. In nucleotides, the CDR3 is TGTGCCAGTAGTTCACCCCACAGGGTAAAAATTGAAGCTTTCTTT.

The chain is built from TRBV19 and TRBJ1-1; unclear D gene. CDR3 size: 14 residues. Germline CDR1 and CDR2: LNHDA and SQIVND (reference sequence). V lost 7 bases, J lost 1 base, and 13 bases lay in between. The CDR3 DNA is TGTGCCAGTACCCATCGGTCAAAGAACACTGAAGCTTTCTTT. It codes for CASTHRSKNTEAFF.